These 23 T cell receptor beta chains were sequenced from one sample in a study of T-cell memory formation after mild COVID-19. TCRdb passed the 5' RACE reads through MiXCR, listing each CDR3 protein once. There are some 450,000 distinct CDR3 sequences in the sample; 20% occur only once, and 7.5% to 9.5% lies in the top ten. The specimen was PBMCs or a T cell subset sorted from them (not recorded which). Receptor source: an adult woman who had mild COVID-19 (a few samples of this study predate the infection). Cell type and time point are not known.

There are a few counts of this clonotype. The V call is TRBV20-1, the J call TRBJ1-5; D is unclear. V lost 6 bases, J lost 4 bases, and 10 bases lay in between. Germline-derived CDR1 and CDR2 are DFQATT and SNEGSKA (reference sequence). This CDR3 contains 12 residues. The CDR3 here is CSAPHRNQPQHF. The CDR3 bases are TGCAGTGCCCCCCACCGGAATCAGCCCCAGCATTTT.

This clonotype was observed a handful of times. This chain links TRBV15 with TRBJ2-1; D remains unclear. The CDR3 runs to 14 residues. Germline CDR1 is LNHNV and CDR2 is YYDKDF (reference sequence). V dropped 1 base and J dropped 0 bases, with 4 bases sitting between them. The CDR3, as DNA: TGTGCCACCAGCAGAGGGTTCTCCTACAATGAGCAGTTCTTC. Its protein product is CATSRGFSYNEQFF.

This clonotype was seen only a few times. The J gene is TRBJ2-7, the V gene TRBV12-3 or TRBV12-4; 8 nucleotides agree with TRBD1. The CDR3 spans 14 residues. V lost 7 bases, J lost 0 bases, and 5 bases stayed unmatched. CDR3 nucleotide sequence: TGTGCCAGCACCATCGGACAGGGCTCCTACGAGCAGTACTTC. Translated, it gives CASTIGQGSYEQYF.

This clonotype occurred a few times. This chain joins TRBV7-6 and TRBJ2-1; 11 bases align to TRBD2. This CDR3 spans 15 amino acids. The germline V gene encodes CDR1 SGHVS and CDR2 FNYEAQ. The V segment lost 5 bases and the J segment 8 bases; nucleotides outside the gene matches: 8. CDR3 region: CASSATSGSFYEQFF. The CDR3 nucleotides read TGTGCCAGCAGCGCAACTAGCGGGAGTTTCTATGAGCAGTTCTTC.

The chain has TRBV2 and TRBJ2-1, with 9 positions matching TRBD1. V dropped 6 bases and J dropped 7; count of bases not matched to a gene: 7. Looked up from germline, CDR1 is SNHLY and CDR2 is FYNNEI. This CDR3 comprises 14 residues. The CDR3 sequence is CASRVTGGLNEQFF. The DNA of the CDR3 is TGTGCCAGCAGAGTTACAGGGGGCCTAAATGAGCAGTTCTTC. The full variable domain, with the rest looked up from reference TRBV2 and TRBJ2-1, is EPEVTQTPSHQVTQMGQEVILRCVPISNHLYFYWYRQILGQKVEFLVSFYNNEISEKSEIFDDQFSVERPDGSNFTLKIRSTKLEDSAMYFCASRVTGGLNEQFFGPGTRLTVL.

This clonotype was seen only a few times. V gene TRBV24-1 combines with J gene TRBJ2-1; a weak D match, TRBD2 (5 bases). CDR1 KGHDR and CDR2 SFDVKD come from the germline V gene. V was shortened by 4 bases and J by 0 bases, with 12 bases between the two germline ends. The CDR3 runs 16 residues. The CDR3 coding sequence is TGTGCCACCAGTGACTCGACGGGGAGCTCCTACAATGAGCAGTTCTTC. It translates to CATSDSTGSSYNEQFF.

This clonotype was detected a few times. The CDR3 region is CASSTGTGNYGYTF. The CDR3 nucleotides read TGTGCCAGCAGCACCGGGACAGGGAACTATGGCTACACCTTC. The rearrangement joins TRBV7-9 to TRBJ1-2; TRBD1 matches 9 bases. Germline CDR1 is SEHNR and CDR2 is FQNEAQ (reference sequence). V lost 5 bases, J lost 2 bases, and 3 bases stayed unmatched. The CDR3 runs to 14 residues.

The chain combines TRBV6-5 with TRBJ2-5; a possible D gene is TRBD2 (7 bases). The V and J ends lost 6 bases and 1 base respectively, with 15 bases between them. In germline, CDR1 is MNHEY, CDR2 SVGAGI. This CDR3 has 15 residues. This chain's CDR3 is CASSRRGGAQETQYF. The CDR3 DNA sequence: TGTGCCAGCAGCCGAAGAGGGGGGGCCCAAGAGACCCAGTACTTC.

This sequence joins TRBV2 and TRBJ1-1, with 7 bases identical to TRBD1. The J segment lost 6 bases and the V segment lost 3 bases, leaving 7 bases of the junction unmatched. The germline V gene encodes CDR1 SNHLY and CDR2 FYNNEI. The CDR3 has 14 residues. The CDR3 DNA follows: TGTGCCAGCAGTGATGGACAGGCCCCCTCTGAAGCTTTCTTT. Its translation is CASSDGQAPSEAFF.

This clonotype was detected ten times or more. Germline and junction disagree at one end, which may indicate a read error. This chain joins TRBV7-7 and TRBJ2-1; weak D call: TRBD2 (6 bases). Germline lookup yields CDR1 SSHAT and CDR2 FNYEAQ (reference sequence). The CDR3 loop spans 15 amino acids. CDR3: CASSLGDSSYNEQFF. CDR3 coding DNA: TGTGCTAGCAGCTTAGGGGACTCCAGCTACAATGAGCAGTTCTTC.

The chain links TRBV5-1 to TRBJ1-2; 12 nucleotides match TRBD1. V was pared by 3 bases and J by 7 bases, with 7 bases of the junction left unmatched. CDR1 SGHRS and CDR2 YFSETQ come from the germline V gene. This CDR3 is built from 15 residues. CDR3 sequence (DNA): TGCGCCAGCAGCTCCAGGGACAGGGGGCGGTTTGGCTACACCTTC. Translating gives CASSSRDRGRFGYTF.

This clonotype was seen ten or more times. The chain employs TRBV15 and TRBJ2-7, with D hard to call. V gave up 0 bases and J gave up 0 bases, with 12 bases separating them. CDR3 length: 16 amino acids. Per germline, CDR1 LNHNV and CDR2 YYDKDF (reference sequence). The CDR3 reads CATSRDRLAGSYEQYF. Here the CDR3 DNA reads TGTGCCACCAGCAGAGATCGATTGGCAGGCTCCTACGAGCAGTACTTC.

The chain has TRBV25-1 and TRBJ1-1; D is possibly TRBD1 (6 bases). Trimming cost V 5 bases and J 9 bases, with 22 bases left between them. This CDR3 region has 15 residues. Per the germline V gene, CDR1 is MGHDK and CDR2 is SYGVNS. The CDR3 DNA is TGTGCCAGCAGTCGAGGGGACACACGGAGAAACCAAGCTTTCTTT. Translating gives CASSRGDTRRNQAFF.

This clonotype was detected only a few times. The V and J genes are TRBV7-3 and TRBJ2-3; D is perhaps TRBD2 (6 bases). The CDR3 length is 17 residues. Germline lookup yields CDR1 SGHTA and CDR2 FQGTGA. The germline V and J ends were trimmed by 5 bases and 6 bases, with 24 bases remaining between them. The CDR3 here is CASSQLGGPRGPDTQYF. CDR3 sequence (DNA): TGTGCCAGCAGCCAGCTCGGAGGGCCACGAGGACCCGATACGCAGTATTTT. The full variable domain, its missing parts supplied by reference TRBV7-3 and TRBJ2-3, is GAGVSQTPSNKVTEKGKYVELRCDPISGHTALYWYRQSLGQGPEFLIYFQGTGAADDSGLPNDRFFAVRPEGSVSTLKIQRTERGDSAVYLCASSQLGGPRGPDTQYFGPGTRLTVL.

About this clonotype itself: A much larger clone is a single base away; this may be a read error. The V call is TRBV24-1, the J call TRBJ1-1; D remains ambiguous. The CDR3 loop spans 13 amino acids. Trimming cost V 2 bases and J 2 bases, with 5 bases left between them. CDR1 and CDR2 from the germline V gene are KGHDR and SFDVKD. This CDR3 is CATSDYRNTEAFF. The CDR3 DNA reads as TGTGCCACCAGTGATTACAGAAACACTGAAGCTTTCTTT.

This chain links TRBV12-3 or TRBV12-4 with TRBJ1-5, with 9 bases that match TRBD1. The J segment lost 6 bases and the V segment lost 5 bases, leaving 8 bases of the junction unmatched. CDR3 length: 15 residues. The CDR3 DNA is TGTGCCAGCAGTCCCACGGACAGGGGTGGTCAGCCCCAGCATTTT. Its translation is CASSPTDRGGQPQHF.

The CDR3 protein is CASSNYGYTF. The CDR3 DNA is TGTGCCAGCAGTAACTATGGCTACACCTTC. V usage is TRBV12-3 or TRBV12-4 and J usage is TRBJ1-2; no clear D. CDR3 size: 10 residues. Trimming removed 5 bases at V and 2 bases at J, with 0 bases between.

The chain links TRBV12-3 or TRBV12-4 to TRBJ2-3, with unresolved D. The germline V and J ends were trimmed by 6 bases and 0 bases, with 7 bases remaining between them. The CDR3 has 13 amino acids. CDR3 bases: TGTGCCAGCAGAAGGGTTAGCACAGATACGCAGTATTTT. Its protein product is CASRRVSTDTQYF.

There are a few counts of this clonotype. The V gene is TRBV2, the J gene TRBJ2-1; 9 bases line up with TRBD2. The CDR3 has 16 residues. Losses at the gene ends were 5 bases for V and 3 bases for J; bases not matched to a gene: 8. CDR1 is SNHLY, CDR2 FYNNEI, per germline. CDR3 amino acids: CASSRSSGGSYNEQFF. CDR3 DNA: TGTGCCAGCAGTCGAAGTAGCGGGGGCAGCTACAATGAGCAGTTCTTC.

This clonotype was counted a few times. The chain employs TRBV5-1 and TRBJ2-5; maybe TRBD2 (6 bases). Germline values: CDR1 SGHRS, CDR2 YFSETQ. This CDR3 has 15 residues. V lost 4 bases, J lost 5 bases, and 18 bases lay in between. The CDR3: CASSIGTLSLETQYF. The CDR3 bases are TGCGCCAGCAGCATAGGGACTCTAAGTCTGGAGACCCAGTACTTC. The full variable domain, in which reference TRBV5-1 and TRBJ2-5 provide the parts outside the CDR3, is KAGVTQTPRYLIKTRGQQVTLSCSPISGHRSVSWYQQTPGQGLQFLFEYFSETQRNKGNFPGRFSGRQFSNSRSEMNVSTLELGDSALYLCASSIGTLSLETQYFGPGTRLLVL.

The J gene is TRBJ2-7, the V gene TRBV12-5; D could derive from TRBD1 or TRBD2 (5 bases each). This CDR3 comprises 16 residues. V was pared by 1 base and J by 3 bases, with 16 bases between. The V gene's germline CDR1 is LGHNT and CDR2 FRNRAP. Written as DNA, the CDR3 is TGTGCTAGTGGTTTGGACGACATTGGGGGTAGCTACGAGCAGTACTTC. Encoded protein: CASGLDDIGGSYEQYF.

The V call is TRBV3-1, the J call TRBJ1-3, with TRBD1 as a possible D gene (5 bases). Germline V lookup: CDR1 LGHDT, CDR2 YNNKEL (reference sequence). The CDR3 runs to 20 residues. V was trimmed by 0 bases and J by 3 bases, leaving 24 bases between them. The CDR3 protein is CASSQDRLRWTGRHGNTIYF. Here the CDR3 DNA reads TGTGCCAGCAGCCAAGACCGTCTGAGGTGGACGGGACGACATGGAAACACCATATATTTT.

This clonotype was seen many times. The rearrangement links TRBV11-2 to TRBJ2-5, with D maybe TRBD1 (6 bases). The V and J ends lost 1 base and 5 bases respectively, with 17 bases between them. CDR1 and CDR2 from the germline V gene are SGHAT and FQNNGV. The CDR3 extends over 16 amino acids. The DNA for the CDR3 is TGTGCCAGCAGCTTAGGTACAGGCCTGAGGGGGGAGACCCAGTACTTC. Its protein product is CASSLGTGLRGETQYF.